This TCR beta chain was sequenced during a study of T cells expressing NK-cell markers. About the research overall: Underlying the TCR beta repertoires were sorted CD3+CD56+NKG2C+, CD3+CD56+NKG2C- and CD3+CD56-NKG2C+ T cells.

The germline gives CDR1 MGHRA, CDR2 YSYEKL. The CDR3 totals 14 residues. Study-level results: For several donors, these clonotypes were likewise the leading ones in the CD3+CD56-NKG2C+ fraction.

In generating TCR beta cDNA, 5'RACE template switching with UMIs was used. TCRdb reprocessed the 5' RACE reads, with one entry per CDR3 protein and no DNA. Here the sample table reports 300,000 to 450,000 distinct CDR3 sequences. A remark on this clonotype: Its specificity is unknown.

This chain connects TRBV4-1 to TRBJ2-3; TCRdb returns TRBD2, unconfirmable since there is no DNA. This sequence was found in a man aged 18-69 years in good health. Specimen: blood T cells: a sorted CD56 or NKG2C T cell subset, CD4+ or CD8+ T cells, or bulk PBMC T cells (not recorded which). The chain's CDR3 is CASSQERLADTQYF.